The 16 T cell receptor beta chains in this list originate from one sample, sequenced in a study of T-cell memory formation after mild COVID-19 (dated by TCRdb to 2020 to 2023). The library was built by means of 5' RACE. The run used an Illumina NovaSeq 6000. TCRdb took the public reads, trimmed them with fastp at Q25, ran MiXCR for clone calling and kept in-frame beta chains. Each CDR3 protein gets just one entry, which takes the most common genes and DNA from the rows behind it. Present in this sample are 150,000 to 200,000 distinct CDR3 sequences, roughly 12% of which were seen just once. Jointly, the top ten make up roughly 3.8% of the sample. The sequencing input was PBMCs or a T cell subset sorted from them (not recorded which). The receptors shown here come from a man between 18 and 35 years old who had mild COVID-19 (a few samples of this study predate the infection). The sample titles of this study are shuffled in the database, so cell type and time point are left out; the donor was told from shared clones.

This clonotype has ten or more counts. The chain employs TRBV2 and TRBJ1-1; D might be TRBD1 (6 bases). This CDR3 spans 12 amino acids. V lost 6 bases and J 7 bases, leaving 12 bases between the germline ends. Germline values: CDR1 SNHLY, CDR2 FYNNEI. In DNA form, the CDR3 reads TGTGCCAGCAGACGGACAGCAATTGAAGCTTTCTTT. Translating gives CASRRTAIEAFF.

This clonotype was counted a few times. This chain links TRBV24-1 with TRBJ2-5; weak D call: TRBD1 (6 bases). The CDR3 is 13 residues long. V lost 5 bases and J lost 0, with 6 bases in between. Germline assignment: CDR1 KGHDR and CDR2 SFDVKD. The CDR3 coding sequence is TGTGCCACCAGTGGGGGGCACCAAGAGACCCAGTACTTC. Encoded protein: CATSGGHQETQYF.

The chain carries TRBV18 and TRBJ1-2, with D perhaps TRBD1 (5 bases). V was clipped by 5 bases and J by 3 bases, with 13 bases between them. The CDR3 runs to 14 residues. CDR1 and CDR2 from the germline V gene are KGHSH and LQKENI. DNA of the CDR3: TGTGCCAGCTCAGAGTCGACAGCCTACTATGGCTACACCTTC. The encoded protein is CASSESTAYYGYTF.

The sample holds a few counts of this clonotype. This rearrangement joins TRBV7-2 to TRBJ2-1; the match to TRBD2 covers 7 bases. V shed 6 bases and J 6 bases; nucleotides not matched to a gene: 5. The germline CDR1 and CDR2 sequences are SGHTA and FQGNSA. The CDR3 has 13 amino acids. The CDR3 coding sequence is TGTGCCAGCAGGGTCCGCGGGGGCAATGAGCAGTTCTTC. Translation: CASRVRGGNEQFF. The full variable domain, in which reference TRBV7-2 and TRBJ2-1 provide the parts outside the CDR3, is GAGVSQSPSNKVTEKGKDVELRCDPISGHTALYWYRQSLGQGLEFLIYFQGNSAPDKSGLPSDRFSAERTGGSVSTLTIQRTQQEDSAVYLCASRVRGGNEQFFGPGTRLTVL.

This clonotype has a handful of counts. The genes are TRBV4-2 and TRBJ1-2; 8 bases line up with TRBD1. Trimming cost V 4 bases and J 7 bases; bases outside gene matches: 5. The germline V gene encodes CDR1 LGHNA and CDR2 YNFKEQ. This CDR3 has 13 amino acids. CDR3 sequence reads: CASSPMTGVGYTF. Written as DNA, the CDR3 is TGTGCCAGCAGCCCGATGACAGGGGTTGGCTACACCTTC.

This clonotype was observed many times. The V gene is TRBV5-1, the J gene TRBJ2-5; no clear D gene. This CDR3 has 13 residues. V was cut by 0 bases and J by 3 bases, with 6 bases left in between. Germline V gene data show CDR1 as SGHRS and CDR2 as YFSETQ. The CDR3 region is CASSLGVEETQYF. The CDR3, as DNA: TGCGCCAGCAGCTTGGGTGTAGAAGAGACCCAGTACTTC.

This clonotype appeared a few times. V usage is TRBV20-1 and J usage is TRBJ2-5; perhaps TRBD2 as D (5 bases). The length of the CDR3 is 12 residues. V gave up 4 bases and J gave up 4 bases, with 10 bases separating them. Looked up from germline, CDR1 is DFQATT and CDR2 is SNEGSKA (reference sequence). The CDR3 DNA follows: TGCAGTGCTATCCGGGGTTCAGAGACCCAGTACTTC. As protein: CSAIRGSETQYF.

This clonotype showed up many times. The V call is TRBV7-2, the J call TRBJ2-3; TRBD2 aligns across 8 bases. J lost 5 bases, V lost 4 bases, and 17 bases had no gene match. CDR1 is SGHTA and CDR2 is FQGNSA in the germline V gene. CDR3 length: 18 residues. For the CDR3, the DNA is TGTGCCAGCAGCTCCACCGCCGGCGGCGGGGGGTTGGTAGATACGCAGTATTTT. It codes for CASSSTAGGGGLVDTQYF.

The CDR3 spells CASSQRESDTEAFF. The CDR3 nucleotides read TGTGCCAGCAGCCAGAGGGAGTCGGACACTGAAGCTTTCTTT. The chain couples TRBV3-1 to TRBJ1-1; D is ambiguous. The CDR3 is 14 amino acids. Trimming cost V 3 bases and J 3 bases, with 11 bases left between them. Germline lookup yields CDR1 LGHDT and CDR2 YNNKEL (reference sequence).

This clonotype was seen a few times. The chain is built from TRBV5-1 and TRBJ1-5; D is ambiguous. The germline CDR1 and CDR2 sequences are SGHRS and YFSETQ. The CDR3 spans 14 residues. Trimming took off 0 bases at V and 7 bases at J, with 11 bases between the two ends. The CDR3 sequence: CASSLGADLQPQHF. CDR3 nucleotides: TGCGCCAGCAGCTTGGGGGCAGATTTGCAGCCCCAGCATTTT.

This clonotype was seen a handful of times. One junction end does not reproduce the germline sequence, and a read error may be involved. The chain uses TRBV12-3 or TRBV12-4 and TRBJ1-5; D gene uncertain. The CDR3 is 12 amino acids. CDR3 nucleotides: TGTGACAGCCTCCCGTTGGGGCAGCCCCAGCATTTT. Translating it yields CDSLPLGQPQHF.

This clonotype was picked up a small number of times. The V gene is TRBV7-9, the J gene TRBJ1-6; TRBD1 agrees at 8 bases. The CDR3 is 13 amino acids. Looked up from germline, CDR1 is SEHNR and CDR2 is FQNEAQ (reference sequence). V gave up 5 bases and J gave up 12 bases; unmatched junction bases: 6. CDR3 sequence reads: CASSLDRAGPLHF. DNA of the CDR3: TGTGCCAGCAGCCTGGACAGGGCGGGACCCCTCCACTTT.

This clonotype was picked up many times. The chain recombines TRBV11-2 with TRBJ2-5; possibly TRBD1 for D (7 bases). Between the trimmed V and J ends, which lost 5 bases and 5 bases, there was a span of 12 bases. CDR1 and CDR2 (germline): SGHAT, FQNNGV. The CDR3 has 13 residues. In DNA, the CDR3 is TGTGCCAGCAGCCAGGGGGGCGCGGAGACCCAGTACTTC. Translated: CASSQGGAETQYF.

This clonotype was observed many times. V and J are TRBV14 and TRBJ2-7; TRBD2 matches 10 bases. V shed 5 bases and J 6 bases; nucleotides not matched to a gene: 10. The length of the CDR3 is 15 residues. The germline V gene encodes CDR1 SGHDN and CDR2 FVKESK. Here the CDR3 DNA reads TGTGCCAGCAGCGGTCCCGCAAGCGGGGGGGCCGAGCAGTACTTC. It translates to CASSGPASGGAEQYF.

This chain joins TRBV6-5 and TRBJ1-2, with D perhaps matching TRBD1 (5 bases). CDR1 and CDR2 (germline): MNHEY, SVGAGI. The CDR3 has 17 residues. Trimming took off 0 bases at V and 2 bases at J, with 16 bases between the two ends. The chain's CDR3 is CASSYSGAEGANYGYTF. The CDR3 DNA follows: TGTGCCAGCAGTTACTCAGGGGCTGAAGGGGCCAACTATGGCTACACCTTC.

This chain connects TRBV7-9 to TRBJ1-5, with no clear D. Germline V gene sequence: CDR1 SEHNR, CDR2 FQNEAQ (reference sequence). This CDR3 comprises 11 residues. V lost 5 bases and J 9 bases, leaving 8 bases between the germline ends. Written as DNA, the CDR3 is TGTGCCAGCAGCCACGGTGGGCCCCAGCATTTT. Protein sequence: CASSHGGPQHF.